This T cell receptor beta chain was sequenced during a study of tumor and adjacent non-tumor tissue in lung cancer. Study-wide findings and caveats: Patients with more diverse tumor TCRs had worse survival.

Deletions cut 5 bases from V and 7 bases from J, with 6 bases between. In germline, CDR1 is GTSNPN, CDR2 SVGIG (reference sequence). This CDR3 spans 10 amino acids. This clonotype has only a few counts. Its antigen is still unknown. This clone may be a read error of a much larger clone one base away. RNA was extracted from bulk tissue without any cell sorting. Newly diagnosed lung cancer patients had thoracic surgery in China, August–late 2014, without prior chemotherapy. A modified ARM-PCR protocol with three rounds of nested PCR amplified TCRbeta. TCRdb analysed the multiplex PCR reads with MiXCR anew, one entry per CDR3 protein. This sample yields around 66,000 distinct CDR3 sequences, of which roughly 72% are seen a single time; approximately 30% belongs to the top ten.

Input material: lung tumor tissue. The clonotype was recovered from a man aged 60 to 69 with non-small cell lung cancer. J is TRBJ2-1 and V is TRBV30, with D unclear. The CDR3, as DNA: TGTGCCTGGGGCCAGAATGAGCAGTTCTTC. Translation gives CAWGQNEQFF. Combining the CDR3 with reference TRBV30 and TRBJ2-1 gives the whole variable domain SQTIHQWPATLVQPVGSPLSLECTVEGTSNPNLYWYRQAAGRGLQLLFYSVGIGQISSEVPQNLSASRPQDRQFILSSKKLLLSDSGFYLCAWGQNEQFFGPGTRLTVL.